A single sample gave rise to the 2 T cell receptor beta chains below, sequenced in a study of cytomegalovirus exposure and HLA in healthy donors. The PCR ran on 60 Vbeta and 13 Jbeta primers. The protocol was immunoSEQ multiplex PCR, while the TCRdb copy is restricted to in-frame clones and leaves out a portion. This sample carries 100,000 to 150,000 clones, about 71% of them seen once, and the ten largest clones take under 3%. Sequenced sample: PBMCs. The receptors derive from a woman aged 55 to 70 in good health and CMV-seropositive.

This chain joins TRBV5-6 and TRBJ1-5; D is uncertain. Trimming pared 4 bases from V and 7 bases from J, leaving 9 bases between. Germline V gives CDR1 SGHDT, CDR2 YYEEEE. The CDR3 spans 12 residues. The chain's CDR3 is CASSLRRQPQHF. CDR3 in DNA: TGTGCCAGCAGCCTACGGAGGCAGCCCCAGCATTTT.

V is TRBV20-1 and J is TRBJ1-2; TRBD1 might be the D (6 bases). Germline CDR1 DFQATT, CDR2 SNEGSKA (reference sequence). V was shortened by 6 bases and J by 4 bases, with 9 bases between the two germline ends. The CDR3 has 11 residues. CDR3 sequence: CSASGVYGYTF. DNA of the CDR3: TGCAGTGCCTCAGGGGTCTATGGCTACACCTTC.